What follows are 13 T cell receptor beta chains derived from one specimen sequenced in a study of blood T cell repertoires in COVID-19. Clones were sequenced by immunoSEQ multiplex PCR, and TCRdb holds only the in-frame ones, with some missing. There are roughly 150,000 clones in the sample; 65% to 85% occur only once, and roughly a tenth lies in the top ten. The sample comprised peripheral blood. These receptors were obtained from a man between 70 and 80 years old with active or convalescent COVID-19.

This chain joins TRBV5-1 and TRBJ1-3; D perhaps matches TRBD1 (5 bases). V lost 4 bases and J 0 bases, leaving 14 bases between the germline ends. The CDR3 sequence is 16 residues long. CDR1 and CDR2 from the germline V gene are SGHRS and YFSETQ. CDR3 region: CASSLFAGFSGNTIYF. The CDR3 DNA is TGCGCCAGCAGCCTATTCGCAGGGTTCTCTGGAAACACCATATATTTT.

The J gene is TRBJ2-2, the V gene TRBV7-2; 11 nucleotides align to TRBD2. The V gene end was trimmed by 5 bases and the J gene end by 3 bases; junction bases not matched to a gene: 2. The CDR3 length is 15 residues. CDR1 SGHTA and CDR2 FQGNSA come from the germline V gene. CDR3 protein: CASSTSGGYTGELFF. The DNA for the CDR3 is TGTGCCAGCAGCACTAGCGGGGGCTACACCGGGGAGCTGTTTTTT.

As regards this clone: Other DNA variants within this sample encode the same CDR3. The chain combines TRBV7-2 with TRBJ1-1, with no clear D. The CDR3 spans 14 residues. V gave up 2 bases and J gave up 2 bases, with 9 bases separating them. CDR1 is SGHTA and CDR2 is FQGNSA in the germline V gene. CDR3 residues: CASSLRTGNTEAFF. The DNA for the CDR3 is TGTGCCAGCAGCTTACGGACGGGAAACACTGAAGCTTTCTTT.

The V and J genes are TRBV18 and TRBJ1-5; 8 bases align to TRBD1. CDR1 KGHSH and CDR2 LQKENI come from the germline V gene. This CDR3 has 16 amino acids. After removal of 4 bases from V and 1 base from J, the junction contained 6 bases not matched to a gene. Written as DNA, the CDR3 is TGTGCCAGCTCACTCCAGGGGGCAGGGAGCAATCAGCCCCAGCATTTT. Protein: CASSLQGAGSNQPQHF.

The chain uses TRBV4-3 and TRBJ1-4; no clear D. The CDR3 runs to 16 residues. From germline, CDR1 is LGHNA and CDR2 YSLEER. V lost 0 bases, J lost 3 bases, and 11 bases lay in between. The CDR3 DNA follows: TGCGCCAGCAGCCAAGACAGTGTGGTCTCTAATGAAAAACTGTTTTTT. Translation gives CASSQDSVVSNEKLFF.

Points on this clone: Possible read error: a much larger clone is one base away. The CDR3 is CASNHFGGNSYEQYF. DNA of the CDR3: TGTGCCAGCAACCACTTCGGCGGGAACTCCTACGAGCAGTACTTC. The chain employs TRBV3-1 (or the pseudogene TRBV3-2) and TRBJ2-7; tentatively, D is TRBD2 (6 bases). The CDR3 totals 15 residues. V was clipped by 7 bases and J by 0 bases, with 16 bases between them. Germline values: CDR1 LGHDT, CDR2 YNNKEL (reference sequence).

This clone was detected only a few times. The gene calls are TRBV5-4 and TRBJ2-5; D perhaps matches TRBD1 (5 bases). Germline V gene data show CDR1 as SGHNT and CDR2 as YYREEE (reference sequence). V was pared by 0 bases and J by 5 bases, with 11 bases between. This CDR3 comprises 14 residues. CDR3 in amino acids: CASSLGSGQETQYF. In DNA, the CDR3 is TGTGCCAGCAGCTTGGGATCAGGGCAGGAGACCCAGTACTTC.

The rearrangement joins TRBV19 to TRBJ2-1, with 8 bases that match TRBD2. V gave up 5 bases and J gave up 5 bases; unmatched junction bases: 8. The CDR3 loop spans 15 amino acids. Germline CDR1 is LNHDA and CDR2 is SQIVND (reference sequence). CDR3 sequence: CASSRGLANDNEQFF. CDR3 bases: TGTGCCAGTAGTCGAGGACTAGCTAACGACAATGAGCAGTTCTTC.

This chain links TRBV27 with TRBJ2-2; possible D gene TRBD1, 6 bases. V was cut by 6 bases and J by 0 bases, with 11 bases left in between. Germline V gene sequence: CDR1 MNHEY, CDR2 SMNVEV (reference sequence). This CDR3 is 15 amino acids long. The chain's CDR3 is CASSTGTTNTGELFF. CDR3 nucleotides: TGTGCCAGCAGCACAGGGACAACGAACACCGGGGAGCTGTTTTTT.

In its sample, this clone was seen a few times. This chain links TRBV13 with TRBJ2-7; D might be TRBD1 (5 bases). Trimming pared 3 bases from V and 7 bases from J, leaving 13 bases between. Germline V gives CDR1 PRHDT, CDR2 FYEKMQ (reference sequence). The CDR3 extends over 13 amino acids. The CDR3 reads CASSFGANVEQYF. The CDR3 DNA sequence: TGTGCCAGCAGCTTTGGGGCGAATGTAGAGCAGTACTTC.

The J gene is TRBJ2-1, the V gene TRBV28; the match to TRBD2 covers 7 bases. The CDR3 is made up of 16 amino acids. With 3 bases clipped from V and 1 base from J, the junction kept 6 bases outside the gene matches. Germline V gene lookup returns CDR1 MDHEN and CDR2 SYDVKM. The CDR3 DNA sequence: TGTGCCAGCAGTTTCCTAACTAGCGAGTCCTACAATGAGCAGTTCTTC. It is translated as CASSFLTSESYNEQFF.

The CDR3 loop is CASSPGTGDTYSYEQYF. CDR3 coding DNA: TGTGCCAGCAGCCCCGGGACAGGGGATACGTACTCCTACGAGCAGTACTTC. The genes are TRBV16 and TRBJ2-7, with 10 positions matching TRBD1. The CDR3 is made up of 17 amino acids. Trimming removed 4 bases from V and 0 bases from J; junction bases left unmatched: 9. Looked up from germline, CDR1 is KGHSY and CDR2 is FQNENV.

The genes are TRBV15 and TRBJ2-5, with 8 nucleotides matching TRBD2. This CDR3 is built from 16 residues. V trimming: 1 base; J trimming: 5 bases; junction bases outside the gene matches: 9. Germline values: CDR1 LNHNV, CDR2 YYDKDF (reference sequence). The CDR3 DNA follows: TGTGCCACCAGCAGAGGACCGAGCGGGGGTCGGGAGACCCAGTACTTC. Protein: CATSRGPSGGRETQYF.